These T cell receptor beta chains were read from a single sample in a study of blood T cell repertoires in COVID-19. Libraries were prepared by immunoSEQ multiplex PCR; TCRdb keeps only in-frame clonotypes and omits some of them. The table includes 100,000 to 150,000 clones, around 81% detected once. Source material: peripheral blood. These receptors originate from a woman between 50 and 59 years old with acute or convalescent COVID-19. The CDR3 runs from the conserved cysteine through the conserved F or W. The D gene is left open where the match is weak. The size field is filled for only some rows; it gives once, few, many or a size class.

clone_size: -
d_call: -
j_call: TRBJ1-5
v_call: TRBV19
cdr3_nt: TGTGCCAGTAGGACCTCAGGGGGCAATCAGCCCCAGCATTTT
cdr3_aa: CASRTSGGNQPQHF

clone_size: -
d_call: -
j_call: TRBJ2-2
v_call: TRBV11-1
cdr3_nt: TGTGCCAGCAGCTCAGGATTGAAGAACACCGGGGAGCTGTTTTTT
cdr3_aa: CASSSGLKNTGELFF

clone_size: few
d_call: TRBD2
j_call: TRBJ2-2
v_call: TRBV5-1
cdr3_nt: TGCGCCAGCAGCTACGCGGGGGGTCGGTCCACCGGGGAGCTGTTTTTT
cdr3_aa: CASSYAGGRSTGELFF

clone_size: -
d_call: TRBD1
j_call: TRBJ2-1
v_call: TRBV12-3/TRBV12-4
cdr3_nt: TGTGCCAGCGGTACAGGGGAGTACAATGAGCAGTTCTTC
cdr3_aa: CASGTGEYNEQFF

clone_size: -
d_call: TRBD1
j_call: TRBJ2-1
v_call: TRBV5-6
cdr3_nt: TGTGCCAGCAGTTGGGGACAGACTTCTTACAATGAGCAGTTCTTC
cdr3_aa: CASSWGQTSYNEQFF

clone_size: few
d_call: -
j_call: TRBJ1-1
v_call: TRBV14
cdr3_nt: TGTGCCAGCAGCCCCTTTCGGGGGGCTGAAGCTTTCTTT
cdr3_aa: CASSPFRGAEAFF

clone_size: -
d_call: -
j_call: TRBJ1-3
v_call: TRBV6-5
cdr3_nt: TGTGCCAGCAGTTACTCAGGGACTAGCTCTGGAAACACCATATATTTT
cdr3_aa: CASSYSGTSSGNTIYF

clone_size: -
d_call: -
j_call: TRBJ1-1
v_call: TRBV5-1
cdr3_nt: TGCGCCAGCAGCTTGTTAGGGGTGGGCACTGAAGCTTTCTTT
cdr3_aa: CASSLLGVGTEAFF

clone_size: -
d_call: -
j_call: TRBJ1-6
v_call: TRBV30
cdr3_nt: TGTGCCTGGAGTCGAGACAGGTCCATCAATTCACCCCTCCACTTT
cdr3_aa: CAWSRDRSINSPLHF

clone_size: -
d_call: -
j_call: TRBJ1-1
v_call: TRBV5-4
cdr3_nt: TGTGCCAGCAGCTTGCCCGGGATGGGGAACACTGAAGCTTTCTTT
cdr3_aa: CASSLPGMGNTEAFF

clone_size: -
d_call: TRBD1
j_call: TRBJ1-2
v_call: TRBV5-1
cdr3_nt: TGCGCCAGCAGCTTAACAGACAGGGTGGGCTACACCTTC
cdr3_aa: CASSLTDRVGYTF

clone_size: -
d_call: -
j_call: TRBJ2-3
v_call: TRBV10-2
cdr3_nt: TGCGCCAGCAGCCCCGTTGATACGCAGTATTTT
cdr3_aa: CASSPVDTQYF

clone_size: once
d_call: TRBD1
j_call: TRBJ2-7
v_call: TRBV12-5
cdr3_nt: TGTGCTAGTGGTTTGCCTCTGGGACAGGGAGGACCCTACGAGCAGTACTTC
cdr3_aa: CASGLPLGQGGPYEQYF

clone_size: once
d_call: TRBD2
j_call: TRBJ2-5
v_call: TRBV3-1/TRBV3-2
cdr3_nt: TGTGCCAGCAGCCAATGGGGACTAGCGGGGTCCCAAGAGACCCAGTACTTC
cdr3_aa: CASSQWGLAGSQETQYF

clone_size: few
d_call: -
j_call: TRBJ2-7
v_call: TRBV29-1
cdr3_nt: TGCAGCGTTGCAACAGGGATCAACGAGCAGTACTTC
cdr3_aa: CSVATGINEQYF

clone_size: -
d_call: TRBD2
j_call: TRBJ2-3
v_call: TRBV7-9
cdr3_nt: TGTGCCAGCAGCCCGGGAGGAGCGGGGGGATCCACAGATACGCAGTATTTT
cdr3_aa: CASSPGGAGGSTDTQYF

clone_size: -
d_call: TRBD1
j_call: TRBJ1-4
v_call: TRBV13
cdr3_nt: TGTGCCAGCAGCTTATCCGGGACAGGGGAGGAAAAACTGTTTTTT
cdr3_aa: CASSLSGTGEEKLFF

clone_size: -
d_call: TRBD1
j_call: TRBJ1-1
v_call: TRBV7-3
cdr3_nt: TGTGCCAGCAGCCAAAGGGGGACAGGGACTGAAGCTTTCTTT
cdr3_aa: CASSQRGTGTEAFF

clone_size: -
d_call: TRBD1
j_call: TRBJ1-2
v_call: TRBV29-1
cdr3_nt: TGCAGCGTGGGGGACAGGGATGACTATGGCTACACCTTC
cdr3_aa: CSVGDRDDYGYTF

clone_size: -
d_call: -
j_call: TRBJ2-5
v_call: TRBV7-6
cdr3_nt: TGTGCCAGCAGCTTAGGCCCAGGGGCAATGGAGACCCAGTACTTC
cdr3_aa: CASSLGPGAMETQYF

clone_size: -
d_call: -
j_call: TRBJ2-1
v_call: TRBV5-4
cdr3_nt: TGTGCCAGCAGCTCAGACTACCGGGGGAATGAGCAGTTCTTC
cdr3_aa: CASSSDYRGNEQFF

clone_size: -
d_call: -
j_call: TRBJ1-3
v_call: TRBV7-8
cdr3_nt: TGTGCCAGCAGCGCCTTAAGCTCCACCGAGGGAAACACCATATATTTT
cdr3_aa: CASSALSSTEGNTIYF

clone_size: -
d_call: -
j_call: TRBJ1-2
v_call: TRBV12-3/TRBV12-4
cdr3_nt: TGTGCCAGCGCCCCCTCCGGCGGCTATGGCTACACCTTC
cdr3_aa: CASAPSGGYGYTF

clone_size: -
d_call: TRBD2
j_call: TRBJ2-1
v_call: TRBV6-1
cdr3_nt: TGTGCCAGCAGTGAAGCGGGGGGACTAGCGGGCAATGAGCAGTTCTTC
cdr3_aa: CASSEAGGLAGNEQFF

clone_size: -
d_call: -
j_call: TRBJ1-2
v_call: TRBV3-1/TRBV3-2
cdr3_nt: TGTGCCAGCAGCCAAGAAAAGGGGGGGGGCCTCGACTATGGCTACACCTTC
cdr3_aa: CASSQEKGGGLDYGYTF

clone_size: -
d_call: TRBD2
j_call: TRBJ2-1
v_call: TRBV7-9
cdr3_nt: TGTGCCAGCAGCTTAGCAGCGGGAGGGCTCAATGAGCAGTTCTTC
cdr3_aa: CASSLAAGGLNEQFF

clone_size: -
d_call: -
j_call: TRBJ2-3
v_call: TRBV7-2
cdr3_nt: TGTGCCAGCAGCTCCCGAACAAGCGGGAGCACAGATACGCAGTATTTT
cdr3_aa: CASSSRTSGSTDTQYF

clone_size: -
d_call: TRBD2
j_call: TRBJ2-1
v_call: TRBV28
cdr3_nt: TGTGCCAGCAGTCCACCCCTAGCGGGAGGCCCATACAATGAGCAGTTCTTC
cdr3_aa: CASSPPLAGGPYNEQFF

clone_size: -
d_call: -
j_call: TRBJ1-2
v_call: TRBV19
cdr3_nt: TGTGCCAGTAGTATCTGGGACACCATCAACTATGGCTACACCTTC
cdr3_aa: CASSIWDTINYGYTF